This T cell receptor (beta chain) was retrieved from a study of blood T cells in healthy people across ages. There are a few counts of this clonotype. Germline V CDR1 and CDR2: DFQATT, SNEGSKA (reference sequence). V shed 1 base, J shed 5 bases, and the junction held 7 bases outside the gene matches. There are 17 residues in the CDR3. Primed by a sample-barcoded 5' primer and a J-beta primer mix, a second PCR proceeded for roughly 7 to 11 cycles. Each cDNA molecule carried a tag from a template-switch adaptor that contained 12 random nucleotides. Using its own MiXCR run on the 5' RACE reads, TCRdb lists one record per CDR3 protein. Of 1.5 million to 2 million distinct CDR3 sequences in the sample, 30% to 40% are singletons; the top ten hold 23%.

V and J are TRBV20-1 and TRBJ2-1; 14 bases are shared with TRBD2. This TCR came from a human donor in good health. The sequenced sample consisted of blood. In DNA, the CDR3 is TGCAGTGCTAGAGCTCCGGGACTAGCGGGGGACGACAATGAGCAGTTCTTC. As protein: CSARAPGLAGDDNEQFF.